The present TCR beta chain was sequenced within a study of PD-1 blockade in classical Hodgkin lymphoma. Study information: Nivolumab 3 mg/kg was given intravenously every 2 weeks.

The V end was cut by 0 bases, the J end by 4 bases, with 8 bases between. The CDR3 sequence is 14 residues long. Germline V CDR1 and CDR2: SGHNT, YYREEE (reference sequence). Assay: immunoSEQ multiplex PCR; the TCRdb copy retains only in-frame clones and omits some. Of several thousand clones listed, roughly nine tenths are singletons. Findings and limits, study-wide: What drove the repertoire differences, possibly disease activity or prior therapy, has not been defined. The study found complete responders had baseline diversity similar to newly diagnosed patients.

The time point here: cycle 4 day 1 (C4D1), after 6 weeks of nivolumab. The patients all showed relapse after autologous stem cell transplantation, while their brentuximab vedotin exposure varied. Responses achieved at best were complete response, partial response or progressive disease. With regard to this clone: As yet, its antigen is unknown.

The chain is built from TRBV5-4 and TRBJ2-1; D uncertain. This TCR derives from a human donor with classical Hodgkin lymphoma. The sample consisted of peripheral blood mononuclear cells (PBMCs), taken before the fourth cycle of nivolumab. The CDR3 spells CASSLGSSYNEQFF. CDR3 bases: TGTGCCAGCAGCTTGGGTTCCTCATACAATGAGCAGTTCTTC.